The source of this T cell receptor (beta chain) is a study of control samples from healthy donors and cancer patients. Trimming took 3 bases from V and 10 from J, leaving 16 bases between them. The CDR3 has 14 amino acids. From germline, CDR1 is SGHTA and CDR2 FQGNSA. TCRdb's table, derived via immunoSEQ multiplex PCR, lists solely in-frame clones and lacks some. The sample holds about 100,000 clones, about 90% seen once. The chain uses TRBV7-2 and TRBJ2-1; a possible D gene is TRBD2 (6 bases). This clonotype was sampled from a woman aged 50 to 60 in good health. Sequencing was done on a sample of blood. CDR3 DNA sequence: TGTGCCAGCAGCTTCGGCGGGGCTGGACTGGAGCAGTTCTTC. Amino acids: CASSFGGAGLEQFF.